This T cell receptor beta chain was captured in a study of graft-versus-host responses after intestinal transplantation. General study findings and limits: Early declines in HvG clones that occurred post-transplant were associated with peak circulating GvH clone levels.

Details on this clone: As yet, its antigen is unknown. Other DNA sequences in the sample encode the same CDR3.

The assay was immunoSEQ multiplex PCR, and TCRdb's table has in-frame clones only and misses some. The data contain 85,000 to 90,000 clones, approximately 92% of them seen just once; the ten biggest clones take up about 0.29%. The source was unstimulated CD4+ T cells sorted from spleen or lymph node cells, collected before intestinal transplant. This receptor was identified in a human donor who received an intestinal transplant.

The CDR3 loop reads CASSLLNTEAFF. CDR3 coding DNA: TGTGCCAGCAGCCTCCTGAACACTGAAGCTTTCTTT. The V gene is TRBV11-2, the J gene TRBJ1-1; the D is unclear. The CDR3 is 12 residues long. V was pared by 5 bases and J by 0 bases, with 4 bases between. CDR1 and CDR2 (germline): SGHAT, FQNNGV.